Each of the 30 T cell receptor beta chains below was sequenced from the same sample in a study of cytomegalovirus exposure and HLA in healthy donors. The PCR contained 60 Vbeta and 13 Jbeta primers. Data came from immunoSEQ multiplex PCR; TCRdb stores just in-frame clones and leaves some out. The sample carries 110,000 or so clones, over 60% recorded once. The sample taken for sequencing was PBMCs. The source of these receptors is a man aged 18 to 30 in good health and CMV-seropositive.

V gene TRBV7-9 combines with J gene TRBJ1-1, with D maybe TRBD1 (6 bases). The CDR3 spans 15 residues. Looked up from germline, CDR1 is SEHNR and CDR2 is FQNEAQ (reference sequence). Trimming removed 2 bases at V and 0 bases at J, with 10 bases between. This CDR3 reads CASSLTGGLNTEAFF. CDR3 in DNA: TGTGCCAGCAGCTTAACGGGGGGCTTGAACACTGAAGCTTTCTTT.

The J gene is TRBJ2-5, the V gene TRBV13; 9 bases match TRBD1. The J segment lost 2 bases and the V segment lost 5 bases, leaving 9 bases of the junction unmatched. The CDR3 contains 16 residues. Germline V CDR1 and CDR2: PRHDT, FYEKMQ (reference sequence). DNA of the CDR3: TGTGCCAGCAGCACAACGGACAGGGGTGGACAAGAGACCCAGTACTTC. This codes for CASSTTDRGGQETQYF.

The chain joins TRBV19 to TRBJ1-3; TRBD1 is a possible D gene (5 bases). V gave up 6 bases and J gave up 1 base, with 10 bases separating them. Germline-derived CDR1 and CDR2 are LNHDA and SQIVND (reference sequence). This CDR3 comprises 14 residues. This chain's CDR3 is CASSPTVSGNTIYF. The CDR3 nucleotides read TGTGCCAGTAGCCCGACAGTATCTGGAAACACCATATATTTT.

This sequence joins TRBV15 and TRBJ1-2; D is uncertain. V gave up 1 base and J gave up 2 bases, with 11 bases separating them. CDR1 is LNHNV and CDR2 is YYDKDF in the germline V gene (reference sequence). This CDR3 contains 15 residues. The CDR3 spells CATSRGAGSNYGYTF. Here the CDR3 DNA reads TGTGCCACCAGCAGAGGGGCGGGGTCGAACTATGGCTACACCTTC.

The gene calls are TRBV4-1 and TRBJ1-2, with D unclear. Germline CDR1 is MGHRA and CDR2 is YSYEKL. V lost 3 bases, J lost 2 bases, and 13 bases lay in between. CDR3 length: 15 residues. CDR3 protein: CASSQTDGLNYGYTF. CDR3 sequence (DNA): TGCGCCAGCAGCCAGACGGACGGACTGAACTATGGCTACACCTTC.

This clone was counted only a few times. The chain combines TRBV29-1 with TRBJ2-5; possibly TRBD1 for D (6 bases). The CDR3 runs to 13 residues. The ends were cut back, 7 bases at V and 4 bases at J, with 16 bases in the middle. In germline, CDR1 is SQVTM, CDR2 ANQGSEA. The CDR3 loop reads CSAHTGSRETQYF. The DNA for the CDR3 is TGCAGCGCCCATACAGGGTCCCGAGAGACCCAGTACTTC.

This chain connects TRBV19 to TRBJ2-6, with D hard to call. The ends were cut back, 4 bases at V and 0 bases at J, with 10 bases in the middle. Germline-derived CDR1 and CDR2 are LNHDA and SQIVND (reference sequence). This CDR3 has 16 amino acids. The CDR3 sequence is CASSKTPSSGANVLTF. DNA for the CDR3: TGTGCCAGTAGTAAGACTCCGAGCTCTGGGGCCAACGTCCTGACTTTC.

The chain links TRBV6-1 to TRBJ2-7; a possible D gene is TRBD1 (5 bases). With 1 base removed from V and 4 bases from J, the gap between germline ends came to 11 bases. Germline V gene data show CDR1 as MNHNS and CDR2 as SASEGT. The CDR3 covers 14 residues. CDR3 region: CASSEGRVQYEQYF. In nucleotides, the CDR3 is TGTGCCAGCAGTGAAGGCAGGGTCCAGTACGAGCAGTACTTC.

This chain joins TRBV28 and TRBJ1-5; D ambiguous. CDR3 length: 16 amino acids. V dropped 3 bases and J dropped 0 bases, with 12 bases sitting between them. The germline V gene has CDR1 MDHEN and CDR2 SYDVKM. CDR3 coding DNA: TGTGCCAGCAGTTTTCGTGAGGGATATAGCAATCAGCCCCAGCATTTT. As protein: CASSFREGYSNQPQHF.

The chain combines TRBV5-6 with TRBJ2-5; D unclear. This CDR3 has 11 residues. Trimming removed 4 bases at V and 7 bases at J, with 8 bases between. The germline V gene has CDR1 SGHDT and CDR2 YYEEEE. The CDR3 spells CASSAPGTQYF. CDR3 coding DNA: TGTGCCAGCAGCGCCCCGGGGACCCAGTACTTC.

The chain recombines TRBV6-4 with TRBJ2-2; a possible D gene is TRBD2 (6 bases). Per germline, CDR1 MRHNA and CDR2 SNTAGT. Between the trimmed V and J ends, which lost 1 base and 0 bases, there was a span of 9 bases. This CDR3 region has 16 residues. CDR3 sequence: CASSDLGGANTGELFF. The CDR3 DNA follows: TGTGCCAGCAGTGACTTGGGCGGGGCGAACACCGGGGAGCTGTTTTTT.

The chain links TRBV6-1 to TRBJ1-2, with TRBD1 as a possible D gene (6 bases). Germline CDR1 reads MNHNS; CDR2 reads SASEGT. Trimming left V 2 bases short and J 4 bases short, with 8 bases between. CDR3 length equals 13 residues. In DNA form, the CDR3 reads TGTGCCAGCAGTGAACTAGGGGGCTATGGCTACACCTTC. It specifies CASSELGGYGYTF.

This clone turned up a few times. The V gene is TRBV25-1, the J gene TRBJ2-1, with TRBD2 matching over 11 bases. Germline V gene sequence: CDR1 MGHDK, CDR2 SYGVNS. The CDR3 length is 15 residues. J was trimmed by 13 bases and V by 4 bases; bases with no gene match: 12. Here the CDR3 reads CASSGSSGGNGTQFF. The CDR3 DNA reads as TGTGCCAGCAGTGGATCTAGCGGGGGGAACGGGACCCAGTTCTTC.

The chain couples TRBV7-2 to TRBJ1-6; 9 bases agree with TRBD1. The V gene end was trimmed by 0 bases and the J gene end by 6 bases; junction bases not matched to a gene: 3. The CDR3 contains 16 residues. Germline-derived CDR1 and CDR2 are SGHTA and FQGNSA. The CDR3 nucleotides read TGTGCCAGCAGCTTAGCGACAGGGGGGTTTAATTCACCCCTCCACTTT. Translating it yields CASSLATGGFNSPLHF.

CDR3 sequence (DNA): TGTGCTAGTGCCATAGGGACAGACACCGGGGAGCTGTTTTTT. Translated, it gives CASAIGTDTGELFF. The chain employs TRBV12-5 and TRBJ2-2, with TRBD1 matching over 7 bases. Germline V gives CDR1 LGHNT, CDR2 FRNRAP. V shed 7 bases, J shed 3 bases, and the junction held 5 bases outside the gene matches. The CDR3 sequence is 14 residues long.

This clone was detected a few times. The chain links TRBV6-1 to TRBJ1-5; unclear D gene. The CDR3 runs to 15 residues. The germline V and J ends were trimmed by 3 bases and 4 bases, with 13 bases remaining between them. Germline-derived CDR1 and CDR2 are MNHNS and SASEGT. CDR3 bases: TGTGCCAGCAGTGAGCTTGCGGGAGCAAATCAGCCCCAGCATTTT. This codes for CASSELAGANQPQHF.

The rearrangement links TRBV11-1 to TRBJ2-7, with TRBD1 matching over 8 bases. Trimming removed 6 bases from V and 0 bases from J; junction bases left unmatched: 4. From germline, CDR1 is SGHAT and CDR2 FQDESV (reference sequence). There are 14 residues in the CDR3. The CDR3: CASRQGASSYEQYV. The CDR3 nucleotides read TGTGCCAGCAGGCAGGGGGCGAGCTCCTACGAGCAGTACGTC.

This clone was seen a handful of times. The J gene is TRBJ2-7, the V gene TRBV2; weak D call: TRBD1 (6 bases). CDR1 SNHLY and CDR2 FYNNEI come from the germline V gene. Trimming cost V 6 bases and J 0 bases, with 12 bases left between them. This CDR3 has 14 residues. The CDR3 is CASRSTGSSYEQYF. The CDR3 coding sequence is TGTGCCAGCAGGAGTACAGGGAGCTCCTACGAGCAGTACTTC.

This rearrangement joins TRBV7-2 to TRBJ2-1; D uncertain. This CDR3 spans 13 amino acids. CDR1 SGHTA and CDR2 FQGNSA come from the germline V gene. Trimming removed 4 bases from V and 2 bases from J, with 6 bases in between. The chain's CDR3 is CASSSQAYNEQFF. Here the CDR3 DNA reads TGTGCCAGCAGCTCCCAGGCCTACAATGAGCAGTTCTTC.

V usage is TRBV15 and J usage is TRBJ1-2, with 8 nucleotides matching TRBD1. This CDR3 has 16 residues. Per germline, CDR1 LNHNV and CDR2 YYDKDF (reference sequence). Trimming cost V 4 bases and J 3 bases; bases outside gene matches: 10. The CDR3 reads CATSTRDRLLDYGYTF. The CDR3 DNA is TGTGCCACCAGCACCCGGGACAGGCTTCTGGACTATGGCTACACCTTC.

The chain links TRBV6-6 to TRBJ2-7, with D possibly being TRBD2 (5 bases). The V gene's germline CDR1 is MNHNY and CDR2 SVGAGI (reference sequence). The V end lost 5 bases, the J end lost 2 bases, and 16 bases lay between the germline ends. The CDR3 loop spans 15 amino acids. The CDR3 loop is CASSTTEVAPYEQYV. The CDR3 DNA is TGTGCCAGCAGTACAACAGAAGTAGCGCCCTACGAGCAGTACGTC.

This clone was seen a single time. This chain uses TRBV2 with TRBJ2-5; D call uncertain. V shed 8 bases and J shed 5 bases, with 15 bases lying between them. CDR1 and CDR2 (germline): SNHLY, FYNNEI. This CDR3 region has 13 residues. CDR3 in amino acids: CASAGSDGETQYF. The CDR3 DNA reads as TGTGCCAGCGCTGGGTCCGACGGGGAGACCCAGTACTTC.

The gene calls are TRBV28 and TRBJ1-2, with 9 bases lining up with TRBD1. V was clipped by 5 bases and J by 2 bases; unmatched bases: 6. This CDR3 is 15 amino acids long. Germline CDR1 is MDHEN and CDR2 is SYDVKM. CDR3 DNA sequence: TGTGCCAGCAGTCACACCGGGACAGGGAACTATGGCTACACCTTC. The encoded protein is CASSHTGTGNYGYTF.

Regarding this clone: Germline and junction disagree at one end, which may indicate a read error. The CDR3 loop reads CASSLDGGRGYPF. CDR3 in DNA: TGTGCCAGCAGCTTGGATGGGGGCCGTGGCTACCCCTTC. This sequence joins TRBV5-6 and TRBJ1-2, with D perhaps matching TRBD1 (6 bases). The CDR3 spans 13 residues. The germline V gene encodes CDR1 SGHDT and CDR2 YYEEEE. Together with reference TRBV5-6 and TRBJ1-2, the CDR3 gives the full variable domain: DAGVTQSPTHLIKTRGQQVTLRCSPKSGHDTVSWYQQALGQGPQFIFQYYEEEERQRGNFPDRFSGHQFPNYSSELNVNALLLGDSALYLCASSLDGGRGYPFGSGTRLTVV.

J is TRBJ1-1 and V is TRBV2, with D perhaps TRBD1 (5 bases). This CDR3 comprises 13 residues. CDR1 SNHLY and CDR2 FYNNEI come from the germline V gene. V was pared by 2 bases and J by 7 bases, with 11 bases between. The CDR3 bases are TGTGCCAGCAGTGAACAGGGAGGTGTTGAAGCTTTCTTT. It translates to CASSEQGGVEAFF.

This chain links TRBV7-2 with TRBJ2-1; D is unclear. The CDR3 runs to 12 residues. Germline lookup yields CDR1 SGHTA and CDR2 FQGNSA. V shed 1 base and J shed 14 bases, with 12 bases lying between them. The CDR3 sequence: CASSLVHYVEFF. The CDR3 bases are TGTGCCAGCAGCTTAGTACACTACGTGGAGTTCTTC. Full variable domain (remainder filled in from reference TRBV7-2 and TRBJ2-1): GAGVSQSPSNKVTEKGKDVELRCDPISGHTALYWYRQSLGQGLEFLIYFQGNSAPDKSGLPSDRFSAERTGGSVSTLTIQRTQQEDSAVYLCASSLVHYVEFFGPGTRLTVL.

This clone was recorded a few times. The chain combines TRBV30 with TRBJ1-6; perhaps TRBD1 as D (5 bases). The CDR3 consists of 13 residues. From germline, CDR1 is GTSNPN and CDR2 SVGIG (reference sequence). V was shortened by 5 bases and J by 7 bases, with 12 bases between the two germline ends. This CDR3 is CAWSEGRNSPLHF. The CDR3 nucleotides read TGTGCCTGGTCGGAGGGGCGAAATTCACCCCTCCACTTT.

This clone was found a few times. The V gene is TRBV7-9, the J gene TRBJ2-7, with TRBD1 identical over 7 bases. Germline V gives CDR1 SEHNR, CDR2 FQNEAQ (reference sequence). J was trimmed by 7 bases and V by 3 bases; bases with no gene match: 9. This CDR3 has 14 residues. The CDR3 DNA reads TGTGCCAGCAGCTTCCGGGACAGACCTCAGGAGCAGTACTTC. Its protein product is CASSFRDRPQEQYF.

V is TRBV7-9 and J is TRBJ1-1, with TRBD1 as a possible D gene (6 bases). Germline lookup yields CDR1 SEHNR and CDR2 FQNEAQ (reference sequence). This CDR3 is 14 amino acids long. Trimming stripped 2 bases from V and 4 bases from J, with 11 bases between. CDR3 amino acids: CASSLQAGVTEAFF. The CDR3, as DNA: TGTGCCAGCAGCTTACAGGCAGGGGTCACTGAAGCTTTCTTT.

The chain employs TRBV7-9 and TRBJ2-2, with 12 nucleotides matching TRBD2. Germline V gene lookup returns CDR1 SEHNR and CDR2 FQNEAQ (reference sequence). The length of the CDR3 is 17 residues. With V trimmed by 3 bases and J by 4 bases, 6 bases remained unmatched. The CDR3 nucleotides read TGTGCCAGCAGCTTCTCTAGCGGGGGGGTACGCACCGGGGAGCTGTTTTTT. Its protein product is CASSFSSGGVRTGELFF.